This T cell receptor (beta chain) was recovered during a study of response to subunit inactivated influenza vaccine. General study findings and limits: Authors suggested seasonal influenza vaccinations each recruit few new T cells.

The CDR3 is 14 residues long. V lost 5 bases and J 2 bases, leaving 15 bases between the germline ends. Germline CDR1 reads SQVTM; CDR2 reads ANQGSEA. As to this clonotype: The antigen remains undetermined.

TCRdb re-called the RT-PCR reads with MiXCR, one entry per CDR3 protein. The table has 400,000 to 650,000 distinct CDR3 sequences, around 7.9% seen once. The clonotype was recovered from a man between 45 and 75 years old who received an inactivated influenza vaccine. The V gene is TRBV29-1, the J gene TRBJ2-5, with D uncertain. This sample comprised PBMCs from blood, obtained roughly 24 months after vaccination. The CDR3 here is CSVYYWPTQETQYF. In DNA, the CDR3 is TGCAGCGTTTATTACTGGCCAACACAAGAGACCCAGTACTTC.